What follows describes a single T cell receptor beta chain. Here immunoSEQ multiplex PCR was the method, and the copy in TCRdb shows in-frame clones only, minus some. The sample consists of over 150,000 clones, 75% to 90% of them appearing once. CDR3 size: 12 residues. Germline V gene data show CDR1 as GTSNPN and CDR2 as SVGIG (reference sequence). V lost 1 base to trimming and J lost 6 bases, with 9 bases between them. These data are taken from a study of blood T cell repertoires in COVID-19. The source is a woman in her 30s who had recovered from COVID-19. The rearrangement joins TRBV30 to TRBJ1-1, with a possible D match to TRBD1 (5 bases). Input material: PBMCs or T cells enriched from blood (not recorded which). In DNA form, the CDR3 reads TGTGCCTGGAGTGCAGGGATGCCTGAAGCTTTCTTT. Translated, it gives CAWSAGMPEAFF.